These 21 T cell receptor beta chains originate from one sample sequenced in a study of T cells after yellow fever vaccination. Using its own MiXCR run on the 5' RACE reads, TCRdb lists one record per CDR3 protein. The table lists about 360,000 distinct CDR3 sequences, around 6.5% of them singletons, with about 15% in the top ten. The sample in question was PBMCs, obtained 5 days after the yellow fever booster vaccination. These receptors were taken from a man aged 25 to 40 who received the YFV17D yellow fever vaccine.

At least ten counts were recorded for this clonotype. The chain's CDR3 is CSVKQGTETQYF. In nucleotides, the CDR3 is TGCAGCGTGAAACAGGGTACCGAGACCCAGTACTTC. The chain combines TRBV29-1 with TRBJ2-5; D is possibly TRBD1 (6 bases). CDR3 size: 12 residues. V was pared by 6 bases and J by 5 bases, with 13 bases between. The germline V gene has CDR1 SQVTM and CDR2 ANQGSEA.

A few counts support this clonotype. This chain connects TRBV29-1 to TRBJ2-7, with D perhaps given as TRBD1 or TRBD2 (5 bases each). Between the trimmed V and J ends, which lost 7 bases and 6 bases, there was a span of 19 bases. Germline CDR1 SQVTM, CDR2 ANQGSEA. The CDR3 has 13 amino acids. DNA of the CDR3: TGCAGCGCCGTCCCGGGACGTCAGTCCGAGCAGTACTTC. Translated: CSAVPGRQSEQYF.

The gene calls are TRBV7-2 and TRBJ2-5, with 7 positions matching TRBD2. This CDR3 contains 15 residues. Looked up from germline, CDR1 is SGHTA and CDR2 is FQGNSA. Trimming at V came to 4 bases and at J to 3 bases, leaving 8 bases not matched to a gene. The chain's CDR3 is CASSSSMGGEETQYF. CDR3 nucleotides: TGTGCCAGCAGCTCCTCTATGGGGGGGGAAGAGACCCAGTACTTC.

This clonotype was counted between two and nine times. The chain recombines TRBV19 with TRBJ2-5; tentative D call: TRBD2 (5 bases). Germline V lookup: CDR1 LNHDA, CDR2 SQIVND (reference sequence). The CDR3 contains 12 residues. V lost 10 bases, J lost 5 bases, and 14 bases lay in between. The DNA of the CDR3 is TGTGCCACCAGTCCTGGCGGGGAGACCCAGTACTTC. Translated, it gives CATSPGGETQYF. Together with reference TRBV19 and TRBJ2-5, the CDR3 gives the full variable domain: DGGITQSPKYLFRKEGQNVTLSCEQNLNHDAMYWYRQDPGQGLRLIYYSQIVNDFQKGDIAEGYSVSREKKESFPLTVTSAQKNPTAFYLCATSPGGETQYFGPGTRLLVL.

Ten or more counts support this clonotype. V gene TRBV5-5 combines with J gene TRBJ1-1; 7 bases line up with TRBD1. Germline CDR1 and CDR2: SGHKS and YYEKEE (reference sequence). The CDR3 has 13 amino acids. V was pared by 6 bases and J by 2 bases, with 4 bases of the junction left unmatched. The CDR3 DNA reads TGTGCCAGCACCTGGGACAGAAACACTGAAGCTTTCTTT. Translating gives CASTWDRNTEAFF.

This clonotype was counted at least ten times. The chain carries TRBV29-1 and TRBJ2-2; possibly TRBD1 or TRBD2 for D (5 bases each). The V and J ends lost 5 bases and 6 bases respectively, with 19 bases between them. From germline, CDR1 is SQVTM and CDR2 ANQGSEA. There are 15 residues in the CDR3. CDR3 sequence reads: CSVLTGWSGPGELFF. The CDR3 nucleotides read TGCAGCGTTCTTACGGGTTGGTCGGGACCCGGGGAGCTGTTTTTT.

This clonotype occurred a few times. The chain combines TRBV4-2 with TRBJ2-2, with D perhaps given as TRBD1 or TRBD2 (6 bases each). Germline values: CDR1 LGHNA, CDR2 YNFKEQ. Trimming shortened V by 6 bases and J by 5 bases, and 25 bases separated the two germline ends. The CDR3 is made up of 18 amino acids. CDR3: CASSRRRGSPGVTGELFF. The CDR3, as DNA: TGTGCCAGCAGTCGCAGGAGGGGGTCCCCGGGGGTAACCGGGGAGCTGTTTTTT.

There are many counts of this clonotype. The J gene is TRBJ2-7, the V gene TRBV28, with D unclear. The CDR3 runs to 12 residues. Trimming shortened V by 4 bases and J by 2 bases, and 6 bases separated the two germline ends. Germline assignment: CDR1 MDHEN and CDR2 SYDVKM. The DNA for the CDR3 is TGTGCCAGCAGTTATCCAGCCTACGAGCAGTACTTC. Protein sequence: CASSYPAYEQYF.

This clonotype was counted between two and nine times. V gene TRBV12-3 or TRBV12-4 combines with J gene TRBJ1-1; perhaps TRBD1 as D (5 bases). Trimming took off 5 bases at V and 0 bases at J, with 7 bases between the two ends. CDR3 length: 13 residues. The CDR3 DNA follows: TGTGCCAGCAGTAGGGGTTTGAACACTGAAGCTTTCTTT. Translating gives CASSRGLNTEAFF.

The table lists this clonotype with a few counts. The chain links TRBV12-3 or TRBV12-4 to TRBJ1-5; D call uncertain. The CDR3 is made up of 13 amino acids. Trimming stripped 7 bases from V and 3 bases from J, with 10 bases between. CDR3 coding DNA: TGTGCCAGCAAAGGCAGAAACAATCAGCCCCAGCATTTT. Translation: CASKGRNNQPQHF.

This clonotype appeared many times. The J gene is TRBJ2-3, the V gene TRBV29-1; 7 nucleotides line up with TRBD2. This CDR3 is built from 17 residues. Per germline, CDR1 SQVTM and CDR2 ANQGSEA. With 3 bases clipped from V and 2 bases from J, the junction kept 14 bases outside the gene matches. The CDR3 nucleotides are TGCAGCGTTGACTCTAGCCCGCCAGCGGGGCACACAGATACGCAGTATTTT. Translated, it gives CSVDSSPPAGHTDTQYF.

This clonotype was counted at least ten times. This chain joins TRBV29-1 and TRBJ2-2; the match to TRBD2 covers 9 bases. The CDR3 loop spans 12 amino acids. The V gene's germline CDR1 is SQVTM and CDR2 ANQGSEA. The V segment lost 7 bases and the J segment 5 bases; nucleotides outside the gene matches: 2. CDR3 DNA sequence: TGCAGCGGTAGCGGGGGTACCGGGGAGCTGTTTTTT. Protein: CSGSGGTGELFF.

This clonotype was observed a few times. The chain joins TRBV5-1 to TRBJ2-1, with D possibly TRBD2 on 6 matching bases. Germline lookup yields CDR1 SGHRS and CDR2 YFSETQ. The V and J ends lost 4 bases and 4 bases respectively, with 15 bases between them. CDR3 length equals 15 residues. CDR3 sequence reads: CASSPAGTAYNEQFF. For the CDR3, the DNA is TGCGCCAGCAGCCCGGCCGGGACTGCATACAATGAGCAGTTCTTC.

The chain joins TRBV24-1 to TRBJ2-3; the match to TRBD2 covers 9 bases. The CDR3 extends over 18 amino acids. With 0 bases clipped from V and 2 bases from J, the junction kept 8 bases outside the gene matches. CDR1 is KGHDR and CDR2 is SFDVKD in the germline V gene. Here the CDR3 DNA reads TGTGCCACCAGTGATTTGGGCAGCGGGAGGACTCTCACAGATACGCAGTATTTT. It encodes CATSDLGSGRTLTDTQYF.

The chain has TRBV29-1 and TRBJ2-6; 12 bases fit TRBD1. The V and J ends lost 6 bases and 4 bases, in that order; junction bases with no gene match: 7. CDR1 SQVTM and CDR2 ANQGSEA come from the germline V gene. This CDR3 is 16 amino acids long. CDR3 sequence: CSVPGQGAGGANVLTF. CDR3 nucleotides: TGCAGCGTACCGGGACAGGGGGCGGGAGGGGCCAACGTCCTGACTTTC.

This clonotype was counted only a few times. The chain is built from TRBV6-1 and TRBJ2-5, with D maybe TRBD2 (5 bases). The germline V gene has CDR1 MNHNS and CDR2 SASEGT. Deletions cut 4 bases from V and 5 bases from J, with 11 bases between. This CDR3 has 13 amino acids. Here the CDR3 DNA reads TGTGCCAGCAGTGGTCTTTCGGGGGAGACCCAGTACTTC. It encodes CASSGLSGETQYF.

CDR3 region: CASSRLPGETQYF. CDR3 DNA: TGCGCCAGCAGCCGCCTACCGGGGGAGACCCAGTACTTC. V gene TRBV4-3 combines with J gene TRBJ2-5, with D possibly TRBD2 on 5 matching bases. Germline CDR1 reads LGHNA; CDR2 reads YSLEER. With 4 bases removed from V and 5 bases from J, the gap between germline ends came to 11 bases. The CDR3 runs 13 residues.

At least ten counts were recorded for this clonotype. The chain links TRBV20-1 to TRBJ2-3, with 11 positions matching TRBD2. Trimming cost V 4 bases and J 2 bases; bases outside gene matches: 5. The CDR3 has 15 amino acids. Germline CDR1 and CDR2: DFQATT and SNEGSKA (reference sequence). The CDR3 spells CSATLAGAPTDTQYF. The DNA of the CDR3 is TGCAGTGCTACACTAGCGGGAGCCCCCACAGATACGCAGTATTTT.

The chain carries TRBV25-1 and TRBJ1-2, with TRBD1 as a possible D gene (5 bases). This CDR3 comprises 15 residues. Germline CDR1 is MGHDK and CDR2 is SYGVNS. Between the trimmed V and J ends, which lost 0 bases and 4 bases, there was a span of 12 bases. The CDR3 bases are TGTGCCAGCAGTGAATATCACGACAGATTCTATGGCTACACCTTC. This gives the protein CASSEYHDRFYGYTF.

In its sample, this clonotype was seen many times. The chain combines TRBV21-1 with TRBJ2-3; TRBD1, as called in the table, went unchecked against the DNA. TRBV21-1 is reported as a pseudogene. The CDR3 is made up of 14 amino acids. CDR3 coding DNA: TGTGCCAGCACCCACAAACGGGAATCAGATACGCAGTATTTT. It yields the protein CASTHKRESDTQYF.

This clonotype showed up just a few times. The rearrangement joins TRBV6-1 to TRBJ2-5, with 13 nucleotides matching TRBD2. V gave up 5 bases and J gave up 3 bases; unmatched junction bases: 3. CDR1 and CDR2 from the germline V gene are MNHNS and SASEGT. The CDR3 consists of 15 residues. The CDR3 reads CASSTGTSGEETQYF. Written as DNA, the CDR3 is TGTGCCAGCAGTACCGGGACTAGCGGGGAAGAGACCCAGTACTTC.